The sequence of this T cell receptor (beta chain) was determined in a study of cytomegalovirus exposure and HLA in healthy donors. Study as a whole: HLA-typed donors were the source of approximately 80 million unique TCRs, which an early data release held. Broader study findings: Some TCR beta chains (roughly 150 of them) were listed as cytomegalovirus-associated. Later on, an analysis found that several of the most significant clusters appeared to be linked to common viral pathogens, which included parvovirus B19. A later analysis reportedly found that, within productive TCRs, an Asian-associated ancestry cluster had fewer N-insertions than the mean observed across the approximately 670 donors.

Comment on this clone: Its antigen is still unknown.

Trimming left V 0 bases short and J 7 bases short, with 17 bases between. The germline V gene has CDR1 MGHRA and CDR2 YSYEKL. The CDR3 extends over 16 amino acids. 13 Jbeta primers and 60 Vbeta primers were used for the PCR. Sequenced by immunoSEQ multiplex PCR; TCRdb stores in-frame clones only, minus some. Of some 200,000 clones listed, 75% to 90% are singletons. This chain connects TRBV4-1 to TRBJ2-3, with D tentatively TRBD2 (7 bases). This sequence was found in a woman aged 45-60 years in good health and CMV-seropositive. Sequencing input: PBMCs. The CDR3 reads CASSQERGPSLNTQYF. The CDR3 DNA is TGCGCCAGCAGCCAAGAGCGGGGGCCCTCCCTCAATACGCAGTATTTT.